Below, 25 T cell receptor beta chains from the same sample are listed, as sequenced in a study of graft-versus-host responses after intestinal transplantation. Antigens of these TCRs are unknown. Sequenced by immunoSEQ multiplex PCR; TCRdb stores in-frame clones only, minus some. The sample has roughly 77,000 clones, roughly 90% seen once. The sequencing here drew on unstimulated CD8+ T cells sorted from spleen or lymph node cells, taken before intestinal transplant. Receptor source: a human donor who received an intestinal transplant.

The CDR3 protein is CASTLGQGNTEAFF. In DNA, the CDR3 is TGTGCCAGCACCCTCGGACAGGGGAACACTGAAGCTTTCTTT. The genes are TRBV6-5 and TRBJ1-1; 8 bases map to TRBD1. Germline CDR1 reads MNHEY; CDR2 reads SVGAGI. V lost 7 bases to trimming and J lost 1 base; unmatched junction nucleotides: 5. The length of the CDR3 is 14 residues.

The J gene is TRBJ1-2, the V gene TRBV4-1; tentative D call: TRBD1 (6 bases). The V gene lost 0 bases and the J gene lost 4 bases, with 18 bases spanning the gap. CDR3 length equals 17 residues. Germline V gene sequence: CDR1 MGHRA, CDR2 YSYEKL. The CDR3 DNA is TGCGCCAGCAGCCAAGATCTCATTATACAGGGAACCTATGGCTACACCTTC. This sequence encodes CASSQDLIIQGTYGYTF.

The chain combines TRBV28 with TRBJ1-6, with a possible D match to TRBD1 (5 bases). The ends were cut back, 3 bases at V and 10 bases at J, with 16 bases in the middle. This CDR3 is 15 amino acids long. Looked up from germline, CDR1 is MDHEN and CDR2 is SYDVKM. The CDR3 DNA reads TGTGCCAGCAGTTTTCAACAGGACCCTTTCTCACCCCTCCACTTT. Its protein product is CASSFQQDPFSPLHF.

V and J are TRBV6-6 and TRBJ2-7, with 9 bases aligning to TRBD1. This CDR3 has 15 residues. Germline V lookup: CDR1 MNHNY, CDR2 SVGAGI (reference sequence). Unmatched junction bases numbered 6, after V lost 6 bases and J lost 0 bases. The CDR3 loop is CASRLQGASSYEQYF. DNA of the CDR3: TGTGCCAGCAGATTACAGGGGGCGAGCTCCTACGAGCAGTACTTC.

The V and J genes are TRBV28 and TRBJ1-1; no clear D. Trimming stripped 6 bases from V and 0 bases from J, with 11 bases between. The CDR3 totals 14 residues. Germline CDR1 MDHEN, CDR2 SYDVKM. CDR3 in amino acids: CASRTGEMNTEAFF. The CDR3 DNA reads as TGTGCCAGCAGGACGGGAGAAATGAACACTGAAGCTTTCTTT.

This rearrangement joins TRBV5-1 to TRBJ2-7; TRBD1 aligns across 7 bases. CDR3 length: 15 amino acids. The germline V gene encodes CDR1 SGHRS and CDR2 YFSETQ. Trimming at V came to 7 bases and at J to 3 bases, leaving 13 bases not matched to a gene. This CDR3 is CASRPQGQNLYEQYF. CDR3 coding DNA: TGCGCCAGCCGACCTCAGGGACAGAATCTCTACGAGCAGTACTTC.

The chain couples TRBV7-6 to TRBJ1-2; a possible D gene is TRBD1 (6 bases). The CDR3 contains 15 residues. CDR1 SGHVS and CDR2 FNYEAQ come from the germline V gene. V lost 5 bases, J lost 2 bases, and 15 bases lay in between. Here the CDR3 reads CASSHRDTDNYGYTF. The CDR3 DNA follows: TGTGCCAGCAGCCACCGGGACACCGACAACTATGGCTACACCTTC.

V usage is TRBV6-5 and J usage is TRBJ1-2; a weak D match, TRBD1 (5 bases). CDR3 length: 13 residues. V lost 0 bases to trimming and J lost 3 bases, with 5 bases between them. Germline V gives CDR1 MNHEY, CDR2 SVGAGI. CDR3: CASSYSGDYGYTF. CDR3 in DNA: TGTGCCAGCAGTTACTCAGGGGACTATGGCTACACCTTC.

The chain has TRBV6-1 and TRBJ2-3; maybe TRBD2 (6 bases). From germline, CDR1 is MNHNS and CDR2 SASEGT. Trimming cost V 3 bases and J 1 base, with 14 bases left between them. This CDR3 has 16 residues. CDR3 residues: CASSDVLADRTDTQYF. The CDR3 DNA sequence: TGTGCCAGCAGTGACGTATTAGCGGACCGCACAGATACGCAGTATTTT.

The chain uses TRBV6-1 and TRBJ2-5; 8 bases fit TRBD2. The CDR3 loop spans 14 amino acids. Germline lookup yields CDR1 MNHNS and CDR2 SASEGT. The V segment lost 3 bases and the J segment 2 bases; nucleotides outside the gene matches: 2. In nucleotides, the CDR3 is TGTGCCAGCAGTGACGGGGGGGAACAAGAGACCCAGTACTTC. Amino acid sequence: CASSDGGEQETQYF.

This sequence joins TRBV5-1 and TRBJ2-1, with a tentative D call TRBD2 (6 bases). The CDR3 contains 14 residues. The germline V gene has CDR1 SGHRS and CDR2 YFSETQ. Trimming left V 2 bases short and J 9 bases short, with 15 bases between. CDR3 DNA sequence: TGCGCCAGCAGCTTCGTTCGGGAGCTCCCTGAGCAGTTCTTC. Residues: CASSFVRELPEQFF. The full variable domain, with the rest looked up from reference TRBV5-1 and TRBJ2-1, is KAGVTQTPRYLIKTRGQQVTLSCSPISGHRSVSWYQQTPGQGLQFLFEYFSETQRNKGNFPGRFSGRQFSNSRSEMNVSTLELGDSALYLCASSFVRELPEQFFGPGTRLTVL.

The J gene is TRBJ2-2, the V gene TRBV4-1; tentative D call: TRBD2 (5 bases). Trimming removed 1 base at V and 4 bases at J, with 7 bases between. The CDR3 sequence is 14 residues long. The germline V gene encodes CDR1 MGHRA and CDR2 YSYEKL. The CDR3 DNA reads TGCGCCAGCAGCCAAGCCCGGGGCACCGGGGAGCTGTTTTTT. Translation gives CASSQARGTGELFF.

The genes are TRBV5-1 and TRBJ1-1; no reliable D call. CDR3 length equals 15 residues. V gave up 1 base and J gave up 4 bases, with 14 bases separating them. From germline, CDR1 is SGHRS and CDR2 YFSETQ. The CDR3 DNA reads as TGCGCCAGCAGCTTGATGTCGGAGGGTGGCACTGAAGCTTTCTTT. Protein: CASSLMSEGGTEAFF.

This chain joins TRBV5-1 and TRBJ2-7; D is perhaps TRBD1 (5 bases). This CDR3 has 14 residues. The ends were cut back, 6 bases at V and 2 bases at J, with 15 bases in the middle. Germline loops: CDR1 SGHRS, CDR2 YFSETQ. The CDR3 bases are TGCGCCAGCAAAGGGCCAGGGTTGGCCTACGAGCAGTACTTC. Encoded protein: CASKGPGLAYEQYF.

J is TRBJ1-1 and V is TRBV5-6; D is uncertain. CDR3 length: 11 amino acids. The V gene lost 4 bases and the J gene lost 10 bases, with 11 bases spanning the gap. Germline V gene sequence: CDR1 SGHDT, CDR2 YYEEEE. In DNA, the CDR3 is TGTGCCAGCAGCGGCGGTGAGGGAGCTTTCTTT. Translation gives CASSGGEGAFF.

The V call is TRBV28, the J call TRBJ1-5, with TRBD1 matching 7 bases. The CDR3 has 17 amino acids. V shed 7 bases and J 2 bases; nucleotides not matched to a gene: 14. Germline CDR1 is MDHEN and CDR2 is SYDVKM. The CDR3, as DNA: TGTGCCAGCAATTTCACCCCTCTTACAGGGGGCAATCAGCCCCAGCATTTT. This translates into CASNFTPLTGGNQPQHF. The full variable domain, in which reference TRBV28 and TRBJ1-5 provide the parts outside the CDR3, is DVKVTQSSRYLVKRTGEKVFLECVQDMDHENMFWYRQDPGLGLRLIYFSYDVKMKEKGDIPEGYSVSREKKERFSLILESASTNQTSMYLCASNFTPLTGGNQPQHFGDGTRLSIL.

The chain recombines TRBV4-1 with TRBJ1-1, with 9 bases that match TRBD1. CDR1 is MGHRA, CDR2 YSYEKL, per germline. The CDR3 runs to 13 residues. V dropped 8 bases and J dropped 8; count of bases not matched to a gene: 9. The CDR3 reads CASWKIGTGEAFF. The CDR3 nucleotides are TGCGCCAGCTGGAAAATCGGGACAGGGGAAGCTTTCTTT.

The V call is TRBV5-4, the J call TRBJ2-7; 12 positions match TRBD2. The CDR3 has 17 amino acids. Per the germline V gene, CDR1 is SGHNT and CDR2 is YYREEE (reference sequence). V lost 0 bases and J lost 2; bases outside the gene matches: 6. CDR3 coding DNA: TGTGCCAGCAGCTTGGAACCTAGCGGGGGGGACACCTACGAGCAGTACTTC. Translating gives CASSLEPSGGDTYEQYF.

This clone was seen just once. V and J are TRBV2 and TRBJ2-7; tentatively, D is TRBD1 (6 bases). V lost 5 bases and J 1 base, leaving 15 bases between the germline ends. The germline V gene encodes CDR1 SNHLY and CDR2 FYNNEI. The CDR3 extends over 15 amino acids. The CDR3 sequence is CASSSRGVESYEQYF. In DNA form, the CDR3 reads TGTGCCAGCAGTTCCAGGGGCGTGGAGTCCTACGAGCAGTACTTC.

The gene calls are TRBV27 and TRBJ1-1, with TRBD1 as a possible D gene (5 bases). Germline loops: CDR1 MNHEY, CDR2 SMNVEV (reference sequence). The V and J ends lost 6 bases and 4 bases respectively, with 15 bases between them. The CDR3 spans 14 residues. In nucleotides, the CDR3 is TGTGCCAGCAGCCCCCTCGAAGGGGCCACTGAAGCTTTCTTT. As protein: CASSPLEGATEAFF.

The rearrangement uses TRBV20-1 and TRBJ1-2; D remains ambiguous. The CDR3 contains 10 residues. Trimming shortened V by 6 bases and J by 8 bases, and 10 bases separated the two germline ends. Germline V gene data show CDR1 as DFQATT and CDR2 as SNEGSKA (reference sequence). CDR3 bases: TGCAGTGCAGGCGGGATGGGCTACACCTTC. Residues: CSAGGMGYTF.

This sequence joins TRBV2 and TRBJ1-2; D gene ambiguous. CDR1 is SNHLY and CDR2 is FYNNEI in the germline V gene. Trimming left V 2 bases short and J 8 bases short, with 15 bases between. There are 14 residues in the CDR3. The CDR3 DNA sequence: TGTGCCAGCAGTGAAATCTACCCCGCTAGCGGCTACACCTTC. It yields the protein CASSEIYPASGYTF.

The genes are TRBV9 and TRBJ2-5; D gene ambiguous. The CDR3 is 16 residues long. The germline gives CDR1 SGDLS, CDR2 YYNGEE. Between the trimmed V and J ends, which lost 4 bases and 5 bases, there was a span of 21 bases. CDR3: CASSSHGSGGGETQYF. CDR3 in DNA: TGTGCCAGCAGCTCCCACGGATCGGGTGGTGGGGAGACCCAGTACTTC.

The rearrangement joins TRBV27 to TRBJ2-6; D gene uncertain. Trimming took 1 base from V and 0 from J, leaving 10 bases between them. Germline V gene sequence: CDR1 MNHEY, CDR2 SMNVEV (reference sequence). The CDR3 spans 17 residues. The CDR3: CASSLWARSSGANVLTF. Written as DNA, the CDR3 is TGTGCCAGCAGTTTATGGGCTCGTTCCTCTGGGGCCAACGTCCTGACTTTC.

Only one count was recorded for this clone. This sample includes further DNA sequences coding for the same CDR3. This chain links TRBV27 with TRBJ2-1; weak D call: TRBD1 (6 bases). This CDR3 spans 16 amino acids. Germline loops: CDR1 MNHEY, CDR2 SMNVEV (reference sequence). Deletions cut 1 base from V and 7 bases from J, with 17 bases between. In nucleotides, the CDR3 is TGTGCCAGCAGTTTATGGCCCACAGGGATAGGGAATGAGCAGTTCTTC. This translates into CASSLWPTGIGNEQFF.